This entry is about one T cell receptor beta chain. This sample stems from a study of blood T cell repertoires in COVID-19. Background on the study: Specimens from acute and convalescent COVID-19 originated in the United States, Italy and Spain. The analysed material was cDNA or gDNA that came from T cells, B-cell-depleted T cells, or PBMCs.

CDR3 length equals 13 residues. Germline loops: CDR1 SQVTM, CDR2 ANQGSEA. The ends lost 7 bases at V and 1 base at J; junction bases unmatched: 3. Study processing details: The assay estimated nucleated cells by amplifying reference gene primers. The method was immunoSEQ multiplex PCR; TCRdb's version includes in-frame clones alone and lacks a portion of them. That table supplies the V and J calls and clone size; D and trimming were determined from the DNA. The sample holds about 270,000 clones, around 89% seen once. This sequence joins TRBV29-1 and TRBJ2-4; 8 nucleotides align to TRBD1. Sample: peripheral blood. This receptor was identified in a man between 60 and 75 years old who had recovered from COVID-19. CDR3 in amino acids: CSGGDRAKNIQYF. CDR3 nucleotides: TGCAGCGGGGGGGACAGGGCCAAAAACATTCAGTACTTC.